This TCR beta chain was observed in a study of T-cell memory formation after mild COVID-19. This CDR3 is built from 18 residues. Deletions cut 3 bases from V and 1 base from J, with 21 bases between. In germline, CDR1 is LGHNT, CDR2 FRNRAP. Constant-segment primers were used for 5'RACE, and the resulting TCR alpha and TCR beta cDNA libraries carried sample barcodes and UMIs. TCRdb re-called the 5' RACE reads with MiXCR, one entry per CDR3 protein. This sample yields 550,000 to 700,000 distinct CDR3 sequences, of which approximately 18% are seen a single time; 9.5% to 15% belongs to the top ten. To note about this clonotype: The antigen remains unidentified.

Study results and caveats: Clones shrinking between day 15 and 85 showed a balanced CD4/CD8 split, and those that grew later tilted toward CD4+. Second-wave clones with a day 37 peak had unconfirmed SARS-CoV-2 specificity. Among CD4+ contracting clones, most were CM and EM, and CD8+ ones EMRA.

The V and J genes are TRBV12-5 and TRBJ2-5; D is possibly TRBD1 or TRBD2 (7 bases each). Sequencing used PBMCs or a T cell subset sorted from them (not recorded which). The TCR originated in an adult woman who had mild COVID-19 (a few samples of this study predate the infection). Cell type and time point are not known. The CDR3 spells CASGFFRDSGVIQETQYF. CDR3 DNA sequence: TGTGCTAGTGGTTTTTTTCGGGACAGCGGGGTGATCCAAGAGACCCAGTACTTC.